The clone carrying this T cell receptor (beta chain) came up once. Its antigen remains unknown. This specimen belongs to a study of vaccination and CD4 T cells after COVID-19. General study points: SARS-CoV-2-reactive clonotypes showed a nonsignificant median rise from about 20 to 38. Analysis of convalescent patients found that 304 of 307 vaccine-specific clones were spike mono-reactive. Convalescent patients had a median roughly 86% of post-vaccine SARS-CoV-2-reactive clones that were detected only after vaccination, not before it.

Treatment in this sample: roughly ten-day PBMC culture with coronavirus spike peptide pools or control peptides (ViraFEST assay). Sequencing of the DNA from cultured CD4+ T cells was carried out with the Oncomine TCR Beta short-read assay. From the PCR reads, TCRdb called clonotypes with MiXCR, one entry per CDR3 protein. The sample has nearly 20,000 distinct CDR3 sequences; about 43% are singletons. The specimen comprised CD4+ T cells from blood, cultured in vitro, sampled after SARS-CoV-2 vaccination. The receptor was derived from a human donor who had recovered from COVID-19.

Here the CDR3 DNA reads TGTGCCAGCAGCTATGGGGGCGGGGGGGCTGCCGGGGAGCTGTTTTTT. This encodes CASSYGGGGAAGELFF. The chain has TRBV7-2 and TRBJ2-2; 9 bases match TRBD2. This CDR3 spans 16 amino acids. CDR1 SGHTA and CDR2 FQGNSA come from the germline V gene. V lost 4 bases and J lost 6; bases outside the gene matches: 9.